This T cell receptor (beta chain) was recovered during a study of identical twins. TCRdb re-analysed the 5' RACE reads in MiXCR, keeping a single row per CDR3 protein. The profile shows under 1 million distinct CDR3 sequences, around 12% of them singletons. This CDR3 has 15 residues. V was clipped by 8 bases and J by 6 bases; unmatched bases: 11. These data also formed part of another study, on yellow fever vaccine responses in identical twins.

The sequence came from a woman under 30 in good health. The source material was PBMCs. The gene calls are TRBV12-3 or TRBV12-4 and TRBJ2-5, with TRBD2 identical over 11 bases. In DNA form, the CDR3 reads TGTGCCAGCGGGGGGAATAGCGGGGGGGCGAAGACCCAGTACTTC. Protein product: CASGGNSGGAKTQYF.